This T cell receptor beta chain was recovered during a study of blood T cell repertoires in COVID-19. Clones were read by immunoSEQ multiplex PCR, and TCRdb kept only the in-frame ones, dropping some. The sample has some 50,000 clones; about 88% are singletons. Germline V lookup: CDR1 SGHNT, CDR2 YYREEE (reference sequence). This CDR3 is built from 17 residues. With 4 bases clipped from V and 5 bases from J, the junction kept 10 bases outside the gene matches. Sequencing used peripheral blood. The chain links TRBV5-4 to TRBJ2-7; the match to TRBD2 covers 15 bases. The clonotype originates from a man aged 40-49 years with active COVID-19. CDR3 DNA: TGTGCCAGCAGCGCCCCGGGACTAGCGGGAGGAGGCCACGAGCAGTACTTC. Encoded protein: CASSAPGLAGGGHEQYF.